A single sample is the source of the 32 T cell receptor beta chains below, sequenced in a study of blood T cell repertoires in COVID-19. Only in-frame clones appear in the TCRdb table, and some are missing; sequencing was by immunoSEQ multiplex PCR. The data contain 120,000 to 150,000 clones, about nine tenths of them singletons. Sequencing was done on a sample of peripheral blood. These receptors were obtained from an elderly woman with acute or convalescent COVID-19.

The CDR3 reads CASSEAGSSYNSPLHF. The CDR3, as DNA: TGTGCCAGCAGTGAAGCGGGGAGCTCCTATAATTCACCCCTCCACTTT. The chain combines TRBV25-1 with TRBJ1-6; D remains ambiguous. The CDR3 has 16 amino acids. Looked up from germline, CDR1 is MGHDK and CDR2 is SYGVNS. V was shortened by 2 bases and J by 0 bases, with 8 bases between the two germline ends.

J is TRBJ2-1 and V is TRBV7-2; D perhaps matches TRBD2 (5 bases). The CDR3 spans 15 residues. With 3 bases removed from V and 4 bases from J, the gap between germline ends came to 13 bases. The germline V gene has CDR1 SGHTA and CDR2 FQGNSA. CDR3 DNA sequence: TGTGCCAGCAGCTTGATCGCGGACTCTTACAATGAGCAGTTCTTC. Its protein is CASSLIADSYNEQFF.

The chain carries TRBV2 and TRBJ1-5; the D gene is possibly TRBD1 (6 bases). Trimming shortened V by 7 bases and J by 0 bases, and 7 bases separated the two germline ends. The CDR3 totals 13 residues. Germline assignment: CDR1 SNHLY and CDR2 FYNNEI. In nucleotides, the CDR3 is TGTGCCAGCAAGGGGGATAGCAATCAGCCCCAGCATTTT. It translates to CASKGDSNQPQHF.

The chain employs TRBV19 and TRBJ1-5; D may be TRBD1 (5 bases). The CDR3 totals 16 residues. V was shortened by 3 bases and J by 0 bases, with 12 bases between the two germline ends. Germline V gene lookup returns CDR1 LNHDA and CDR2 SQIVND (reference sequence). CDR3 nucleotide sequence: TGTGCCAGTAGTATTACGGCGGGGGATAGCAATCAGCCCCAGCATTTT. Translation gives CASSITAGDSNQPQHF.

This chain joins TRBV7-2 and TRBJ2-5; 10 bases are a match to TRBD1. The CDR3 is 15 amino acids. Trimming took 5 bases from V and 4 from J; bases not matched to a gene: 7. The germline V gene has CDR1 SGHTA and CDR2 FQGNSA. DNA of the CDR3: TGTGCCAGCAGCCCAAACCGGGACAGGGGAGAGACCCAGTACTTC. As protein: CASSPNRDRGETQYF.

The chain has TRBV6-5 and TRBJ1-4; D is undetermined. This CDR3 is 13 amino acids long. V was pared by 9 bases and J by 0 bases, with 8 bases between. Germline values: CDR1 MNHEY, CDR2 SVGAGI. The CDR3 loop reads CAREESTNEKLFF. The DNA of the CDR3 is TGTGCCAGGGAGGAGTCAACTAATGAAAAACTGTTTTTT.

The V call is TRBV19, the J call TRBJ1-1, with a possible D match to TRBD1 (6 bases). The length of the CDR3 is 15 residues. Germline assignment: CDR1 LNHDA and CDR2 SQIVND (reference sequence). Deletions cut 7 bases from V and 0 bases from J, with 15 bases between. The chain's CDR3 is CASIRGGSMNTEAFF. The DNA of the CDR3 is TGTGCCAGTATTAGGGGGGGATCCATGAACACTGAAGCTTTCTTT.

The chain carries TRBV21-1 and TRBJ1-6. TRBV21-1 is a documented pseudogene. The CDR3 has 18 residues. In DNA form, the CDR3 reads TGTGCCAGCAGCATAAAGGAGGAGGAGGGAACCTATAATTCACCCCTCCACTTT. Protein: CASSIKEEEGTYNSPLHF.

V and J are TRBV12-5 and TRBJ1-1; D is undetermined. The CDR3 spans 14 residues. Looked up from germline, CDR1 is LGHNT and CDR2 is FRNRAP. The V end was cut by 6 bases, the J end by 6 bases, with 17 bases between. This CDR3 is CASGRGLKQAEAFF. The CDR3 DNA follows: TGTGCTAGTGGCCGCGGACTGAAGCAAGCTGAAGCTTTCTTT.

This sequence joins TRBV9 and TRBJ2-5; no definite D call. The CDR3 extends over 11 amino acids. V was shortened by 2 bases and J by 5 bases, with 4 bases between the two germline ends. Germline CDR1 reads SGDLS; CDR2 reads YYNGEE. Here the CDR3 DNA reads TGTGCCAGCAGCGTGGAGGAGACCCAGTACTTC. Translation gives CASSVEETQYF.

The J gene is TRBJ1-1, the V gene TRBV5-1; 8 positions match TRBD1. The CDR3 loop spans 14 amino acids. V dropped 4 bases and J dropped 4; count of bases not matched to a gene: 6. Germline values: CDR1 SGHRS, CDR2 YFSETQ. CDR3 loop: CASSKDRVGTEAFF. CDR3 bases: TGCGCCAGCAGCAAGGACAGGGTGGGCACTGAAGCTTTCTTT.

The V gene is TRBV7-2, the J gene TRBJ2-3; D is possibly TRBD2 (6 bases). The V gene's germline CDR1 is SGHTA and CDR2 FQGNSA. Trimming shortened V by 4 bases and J by 5 bases, and 13 bases separated the two germline ends. CDR3 length equals 14 residues. In DNA form, the CDR3 reads TGTGCCAGCAGCTCAGAAGGAGGGGAAGATACGCAGTATTTT. Its protein is CASSSEGGEDTQYF. The entire variable domain, with the rest obtained from reference TRBV7-2 and TRBJ2-3, is as follows: GAGVSQSPSNKVTEKGKDVELRCDPISGHTALYWYRQSLGQGLEFLIYFQGNSAPDKSGLPSDRFSAERTGGSVSTLTIQRTQQEDSAVYLCASSSEGGEDTQYFGPGTRLTVL.

The rearrangement links TRBV7-3 to TRBJ1-1; 7 bases are a match to TRBD1. Germline CDR1 is SGHTA and CDR2 is FQGTGA. V dropped 4 bases and J dropped 7; count of bases not matched to a gene: 6. The CDR3 loop spans 13 amino acids. Written as DNA, the CDR3 is TGTGCCAGCAGCTCACAGGGGAGACTTGAAGCTTTCTTT. It specifies CASSSQGRLEAFF. Variable domain in full (rest from reference TRBV7-3 and TRBJ1-1): GAGVSQTPSNKVTEKGKYVELRCDPISGHTALYWYRQSLGQGPEFLIYFQGTGAADDSGLPNDRFFAVRPEGSVSTLKIQRTERGDSAVYLCASSSQGRLEAFFGQGTRLTVV.

The chain uses TRBV6-5 and TRBJ1-4; D remains unclear. The germline gives CDR1 MNHEY, CDR2 SVGAGI. The CDR3 consists of 13 residues. The CDR3 is CAVQRLSNEKLFF. DNA of the CDR3: TGTGCTGTCCAGAGACTATCGAATGAAAAACTGTTTTTT.

The rearrangement joins TRBV7-6 to TRBJ2-2, with 10 bases matching TRBD1. The germline V gene encodes CDR1 SGHVS and CDR2 FNYEAQ. V shed 3 bases, J shed 4 bases, and the junction held 8 bases outside the gene matches. The CDR3 runs to 17 residues. The CDR3 region has the DNA TGTGCCAGCAGCTTGGTCCTGGGACAGGGGAGCACCGGGGAGCTGTTTTTT. Amino acids: CASSLVLGQGSTGELFF.

The chain links TRBV15 to TRBJ1-6; D is unclear. Germline V gives CDR1 LNHNV, CDR2 YYDKDF (reference sequence). V lost 6 bases and J lost 4, with 13 bases in between. The CDR3 has 15 amino acids. CDR3 coding DNA: TGTGCCACCAGACCGTCGAGCCCATATAATTCACCCCTCCACTTT. This encodes CATRPSSPYNSPLHF.

This chain links TRBV9 with TRBJ2-3, with a tentative D call TRBD1 (6 bases). Trimming took off 5 bases at V and 2 bases at J, with 9 bases between the two ends. This CDR3 contains 13 residues. The germline gives CDR1 SGDLS, CDR2 YYNGEE. CDR3 bases: TGTGCCAGCAGTACAGGGTCCACAGATACGCAGTATTTT. Encoded protein: CASSTGSTDTQYF.

The chain links TRBV28 to TRBJ1-3; D gene uncertain. Germline V gives CDR1 MDHEN, CDR2 SYDVKM. CDR3 length: 14 residues. V gave up 6 bases and J gave up 1 base, with 10 bases separating them. The CDR3 DNA follows: TGTGCCAGCAGCCCCACGGGTTCTGGAAACACCATATATTTT. It codes for CASSPTGSGNTIYF.

This clone appeared a single time. The V gene is TRBV18, the J gene TRBJ1-4; no clear D gene. This CDR3 is built from 14 residues. Germline CDR1 and CDR2: KGHSH and LQKENI. V gave up 2 bases and J gave up 6 bases, with 10 bases separating them. CDR3 sequence (DNA): TGTGCCAGCTCACCATATGGGGAGGATGAAAAACTGTTTTTT. It specifies CASSPYGEDEKLFF. The full variable domain, completed using reference TRBV18 and TRBJ1-4, is NAGVMQNPRHLVRRRGQEARLRCSPMKGHSHVYWYRQLPEEGLKFMVYLQKENIIDESGMPKERFSAEFPKEGPSILRIQQVVRGDSAAYFCASSPYGEDEKLFFGSGTQLSVL.

The V gene is TRBV5-1, the J gene TRBJ2-1, with 13 bases aligning to TRBD2. V trimming: 2 bases; J trimming: 9 bases; junction bases outside the gene matches: 5. CDR1 is SGHRS, CDR2 YFSETQ, per germline. The CDR3 is made up of 15 amino acids. CDR3 protein: CASSFTSGGASEQFF. Written as DNA, the CDR3 is TGCGCCAGCAGCTTTACTAGCGGGGGGGCCAGTGAGCAGTTCTTC.

This clone was seen only once. V gene TRBV5-1 combines with J gene TRBJ2-7; D possibly corresponds to TRBD1 (5 bases). Deletions cut 3 bases from V and 0 bases from J, with 10 bases between. Germline V CDR1 and CDR2: SGHRS, YFSETQ. The CDR3 runs to 14 residues. CDR3 nucleotides: TGCGCCAGCAGCTCCTCGACAGCCTCCTACGAGCAGTACTTC. Translating it yields CASSSSTASYEQYF.

The rearrangement links TRBV5-1 to TRBJ1-2; 8 bases map to TRBD1. CDR1 is SGHRS, CDR2 YFSETQ, per germline. This CDR3 has 16 residues. V was clipped by 4 bases and J by 3 bases; unmatched bases: 11. In nucleotides, the CDR3 is TGCGCCAGCAGCCGGACAGGGAGCCGAACTTACTATGGCTACACCTTC. It specifies CASSRTGSRTYYGYTF.

The rearrangement joins TRBV3-1 (or the pseudogene TRBV3-2) to TRBJ2-1; 7 bases line up with TRBD2. V lost 1 base to trimming and J lost 2 bases; unmatched junction nucleotides: 5. The CDR3 is made up of 16 amino acids. Per germline, CDR1 LGHDT and CDR2 YNNKEL (reference sequence). This CDR3 is CASSQASGGPYNEQFF. In DNA form, the CDR3 reads TGTGCCAGCAGCCAAGCTTCGGGGGGACCCTACAATGAGCAGTTCTTC.

J is TRBJ1-2 and V is TRBV19, with 9 positions matching TRBD1. V was clipped by 4 bases and J by 7 bases; unmatched bases: 7. Germline-derived CDR1 and CDR2 are LNHDA and SQIVND (reference sequence). CDR3 length: 14 residues. The CDR3 region has the DNA TGTGCCAGTAGTACGGGACAGGGAGAGAGTGGCTACACCTTC. This encodes CASSTGQGESGYTF.

The CDR3 here is CASRQQGARGYTF. In DNA, the CDR3 is TGTGCCAGCAGACAACAGGGGGCGCGGGGCTACACCTTC. This chain uses TRBV12-3 or TRBV12-4 with TRBJ1-2; 9 nucleotides match TRBD1. The CDR3 loop spans 13 amino acids. The trim removed 6 bases at V and 8 bases at J, leaving 7 bases unmatched.

This chain links TRBV2 with TRBJ1-1; D may be TRBD1 (6 bases). Germline loops: CDR1 SNHLY, CDR2 FYNNEI. V was clipped by 8 bases and J by 0 bases, with 10 bases between them. CDR3 size: 13 residues. The CDR3 protein is CASQDSMNTEAFF. The CDR3 DNA is TGTGCCAGCCAGGACAGCATGAACACTGAAGCTTTCTTT.

The chain couples TRBV6-5 to TRBJ1-1; D unresolved. The CDR3 loop spans 14 amino acids. Germline V gene lookup returns CDR1 MNHEY and CDR2 SVGAGI. V lost 5 bases and J lost 0, with 10 bases in between. The CDR3 here is CASSREFLNTEAFF. In DNA form, the CDR3 reads TGTGCCAGCAGTCGGGAGTTCTTGAACACTGAAGCTTTCTTT.

V gene TRBV27 combines with J gene TRBJ1-1, with TRBD1 identical over 8 bases. Germline V gene data show CDR1 as MNHEY and CDR2 as SMNVEV (reference sequence). V lost 8 bases to trimming and J lost 5 bases; unmatched junction nucleotides: 10. The CDR3 is made up of 14 amino acids. The CDR3 nucleotides are TGTGCCAGCCGACCGACAGGGGCGGAGACTGAAGCTTTCTTT. It yields the protein CASRPTGAETEAFF.

J is TRBJ1-3 and V is TRBV7-9; D remains unclear. This CDR3 spans 12 amino acids. The V end lost 8 bases, the J end lost 9 bases, and 14 bases lay between the germline ends. Germline CDR1 and CDR2: SEHNR and FQNEAQ (reference sequence). The CDR3 DNA reads as TGTGCCAGCGATATGATGGAGAGCACCATATATTTT. It yields the protein CASDMMESTIYF. The full variable domain, rest sourced from reference TRBV7-9 and TRBJ1-3, is DTGVSQNPRHKITKRGQNVTFRCDPISEHNRLYWYRQTLGQGPEFLTYFQNEAQLEKSRLLSDRFSAERPKGSFSTLEIQRTEQGDSAMYLCASDMMESTIYFGEGSWLTVV.

The chain has TRBV5-1 and TRBJ1-1; tentatively, D is TRBD1 (6 bases). V was trimmed by 4 bases and J by 0 bases, leaving 13 bases between them. Germline V gene data show CDR1 as SGHRS and CDR2 as YFSETQ. The CDR3 is 15 amino acids. The CDR3 region has the DNA TGCGCCAGCAGCCCCGGGACATCTTTGAACACTGAAGCTTTCTTT. Translated: CASSPGTSLNTEAFF.

V gene TRBV28 combines with J gene TRBJ1-3, with 8 positions matching TRBD1. Germline V gene lookup returns CDR1 MDHEN and CDR2 SYDVKM. V was clipped by 6 bases and J by 0 bases; unmatched bases: 7. The CDR3 covers 16 residues. The CDR3 nucleotides are TGTGCCAGCAGAAACCAGGGGGCTTCCTCTGGAAACACCATATATTTT. It encodes CASRNQGASSGNTIYF.

This chain connects TRBV3-1 (or the pseudogene TRBV3-2) to TRBJ2-1; TRBD2 matches at 10 bases. This CDR3 region has 16 residues. V lost 2 bases, J lost 10 bases, and 11 bases stayed unmatched. Germline values: CDR1 LGHDT, CDR2 YNNKEL (reference sequence). This CDR3 is CASSQILAGTAGEQFF. The DNA of the CDR3 is TGTGCCAGCAGCCAAATACTAGCGGGAACGGCCGGGGAGCAGTTCTTC.